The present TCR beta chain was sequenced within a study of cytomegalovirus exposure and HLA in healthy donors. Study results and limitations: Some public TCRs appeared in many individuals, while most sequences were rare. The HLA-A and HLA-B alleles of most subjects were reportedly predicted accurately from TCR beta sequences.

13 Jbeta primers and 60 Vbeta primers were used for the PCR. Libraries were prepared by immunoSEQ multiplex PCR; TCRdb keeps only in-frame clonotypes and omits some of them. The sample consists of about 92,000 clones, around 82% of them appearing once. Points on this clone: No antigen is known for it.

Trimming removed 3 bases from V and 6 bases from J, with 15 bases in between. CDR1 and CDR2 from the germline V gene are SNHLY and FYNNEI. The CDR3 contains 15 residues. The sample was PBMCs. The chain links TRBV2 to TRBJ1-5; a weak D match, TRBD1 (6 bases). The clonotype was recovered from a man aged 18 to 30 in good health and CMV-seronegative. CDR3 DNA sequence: TGTGCCAGCAGTGATGAAGTGGCAGGGGCTCAGCCCCAGCATTTT. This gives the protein CASSDEVAGAQPQHF.